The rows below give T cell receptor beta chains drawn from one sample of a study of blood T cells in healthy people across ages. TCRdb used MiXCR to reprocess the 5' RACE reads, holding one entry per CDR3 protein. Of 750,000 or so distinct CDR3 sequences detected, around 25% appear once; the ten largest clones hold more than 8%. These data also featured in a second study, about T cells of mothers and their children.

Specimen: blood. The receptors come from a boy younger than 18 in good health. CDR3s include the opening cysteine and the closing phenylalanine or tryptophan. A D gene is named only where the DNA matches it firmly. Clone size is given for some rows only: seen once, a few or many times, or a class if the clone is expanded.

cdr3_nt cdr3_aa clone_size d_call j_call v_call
TGTGCCAGCAGTTCCACTGGTGGGCCCCCAGATTTT CASSSTGGPPDF - - TRBJ2-3 TRBV6-5
TGCGCCAGCAGCCTAGAGACTTATCAGGACACTGAAGCTTTCTTT CASSLETYQDTEAFF few - TRBJ1-1 TRBV5-1
TGTGCCAGCAGCCCCTCGGGAGGACAGGGGGCGGCCTACAATGAGCAGTTCTTC CASSPSGGQGAAYNEQFF - TRBD1 TRBJ2-1 TRBV7-9
TGTGCCAGCAGTTTTAACATGGCCCACGAGCAGTACTTC CASSFNMAHEQYF - - TRBJ2-7 TRBV28
TGTGCCACCCCGCCCAGCGGGGGGGCTGATGAGCAGTTCTTC CATPPSGGADEQFF - TRBD2 TRBJ2-1 TRBV12-3/TRBV12-4
TGCGCCAGCATCCAGGGACTAGCGGGAGCCGGGGAGCTGTTTTTT CASIQGLAGAGELFF - TRBD2 TRBJ2-2 TRBV5-1
TGCAGCGCCTGGGGAGCTAGTGAAAAACTGTTTTTT CSAWGASEKLFF few - TRBJ1-4 TRBV20-1
TGTGCCAGCAGCTTATTGAGGACAGGGGGCGGTGAGACCCAGTACTTC CASSLLRTGGGETQYF - TRBD1 TRBJ2-5 TRBV7-9
TGTGCCAGCAGCACTGGCCCCCACGCTAACTATGGCTACACCTTC CASSTGPHANYGYTF few - TRBJ1-2 TRBV5-4
TGTGCCAGCAGTCCAGCAGGACTAGCGGGGGTAGAGCAGTTCTTC CASSPAGLAGVEQFF few TRBD2 TRBJ2-1 TRBV13
TGTGCCAGCAGTGAAGCGGGGCGGGACCGCTCCTACGAGCAGTACTTC CASSEAGRDRSYEQYF - - TRBJ2-7 TRBV2
TGTGCCACCAGCATTCCGGGACAGGGTTTGAATGAGCAGTTCTTC CATSIPGQGLNEQFF - TRBD1 TRBJ2-1 TRBV15
TGCAGCGCCGGGGGTGGGACACCCCAACACAATGAGCAGTTCTTC CSAGGGTPQHNEQFF - - TRBJ2-1 TRBV29-1
TGTGCCATAAGGACGAGCTCCTACAATGAGCAGTTCTTC CAIRTSSYNEQFF - - TRBJ2-1 TRBV2
TGTGCCAGCAGTTCCCCGGGAGTCTACAATGAGCAGTTCTTC CASSSPGVYNEQFF few - TRBJ2-1 TRBV12-3/TRBV12-4
TGTGCCAGCACCTGGGGGTTTGCCTACGAGCAGTACTTC CASTWGFAYEQYF few - TRBJ2-7 TRBV28
TGCAGCGTCGCAAGACGACAGGGGGCTGAAGCTTTCTTT CSVARRQGAEAFF few TRBD1 TRBJ1-1 TRBV29-1
TGTGCCAGCAGCCCCGCGGGGTGGAGCGGGGAGCTGTTTTTT CASSPAGWSGELFF few - TRBJ2-2 TRBV6-5
TGTGCCAGCGGCCGCCCGAGGCAGTACTTC CASGRPRQYF - - TRBJ2-7 TRBV12-3/TRBV12-4
TGTGCCATCAGTGAGTCCGAATTGGCAGCTTATGGCTACACCTTC CAISESELAAYGYTF - - TRBJ1-2 TRBV10-3
TGTGCCACCCGACTAGCGGGAGGTCATGAGCAGTACTTC CATRLAGGHEQYF few TRBD2 TRBJ2-7 TRBV28
TGCGCCAGCAGCCGACACGGACAGGGGGAAGAGACCCAGTACTTC CASSRHGQGEETQYF - TRBD1 TRBJ2-5 TRBV4-1
TGCAGTGCTAGAGATCGCCAGCGAACCTACGAGCAGTACTTC CSARDRQRTYEQYF few - TRBJ2-7 TRBV20-1